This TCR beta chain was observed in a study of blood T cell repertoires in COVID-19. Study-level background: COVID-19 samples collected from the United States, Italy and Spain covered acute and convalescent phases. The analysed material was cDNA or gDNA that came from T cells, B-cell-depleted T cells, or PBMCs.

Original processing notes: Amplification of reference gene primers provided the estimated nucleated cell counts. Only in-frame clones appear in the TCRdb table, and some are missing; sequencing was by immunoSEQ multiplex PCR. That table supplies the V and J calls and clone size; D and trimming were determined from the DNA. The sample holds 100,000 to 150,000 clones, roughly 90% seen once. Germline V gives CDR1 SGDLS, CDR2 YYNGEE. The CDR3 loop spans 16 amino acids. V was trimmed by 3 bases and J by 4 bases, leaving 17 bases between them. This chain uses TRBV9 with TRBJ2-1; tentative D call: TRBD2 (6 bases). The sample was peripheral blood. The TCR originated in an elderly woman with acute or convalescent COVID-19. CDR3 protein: CASSGSGSEGYNEQFF. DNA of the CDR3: TGTGCCAGCAGCGGTAGCGGATCTGAGGGTTACAATGAGCAGTTCTTC.